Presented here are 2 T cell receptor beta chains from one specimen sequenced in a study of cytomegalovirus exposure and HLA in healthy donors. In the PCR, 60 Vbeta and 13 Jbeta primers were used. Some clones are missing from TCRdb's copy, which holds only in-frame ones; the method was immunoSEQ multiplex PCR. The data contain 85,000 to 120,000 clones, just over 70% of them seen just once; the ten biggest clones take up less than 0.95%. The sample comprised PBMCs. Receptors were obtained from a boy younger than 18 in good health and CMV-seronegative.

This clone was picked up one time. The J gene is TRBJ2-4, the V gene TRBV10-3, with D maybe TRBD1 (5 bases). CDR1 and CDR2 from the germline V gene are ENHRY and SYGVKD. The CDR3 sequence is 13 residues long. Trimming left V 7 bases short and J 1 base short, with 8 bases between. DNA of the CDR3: TGTGCCATCATCAGGGTTGCCAAAAACATTCAGTACTTC. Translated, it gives CAIIRVAKNIQYF.

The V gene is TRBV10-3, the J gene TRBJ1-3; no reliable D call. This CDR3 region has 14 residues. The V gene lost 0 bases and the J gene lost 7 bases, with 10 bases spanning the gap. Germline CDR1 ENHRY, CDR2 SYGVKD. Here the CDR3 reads CAISESGRGNTIYF. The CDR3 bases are TGTGCCATCAGTGAGTCGGGGAGAGGCAACACCATATATTTT.